These T cell receptor beta chains were read from a single sample in a study of cytomegalovirus exposure and HLA in healthy donors. Sequencing was performed with immunoSEQ multiplex PCR; in TCRdb, only in-frame clones are kept and a portion is missing. The sample includes 80,000 to 95,000 clones, 63% of them seen just once. The sequencing sample was made of PBMCs. The receptors shown here come from a young woman in good health and CMV-seronegative. CDR3s include the opening cysteine and the closing phenylalanine or tryptophan. The D gene is left open where the match is weak. Only part of the rows carry a size: once, few, many, or a class if the clone is expanded.

clone size: once
D gene: TRBD2
V gene: TRBV7-2
CDR3 length: 14
J gene: TRBJ2-1
CDR3 protein: CASSATSGYNEQFF
CDR3 DNA: TGTGCCAGCAGCGCGACTAGCGGGTACAATGAGCAGTTCTTC

clone size: .
D gene: TRBD2
V gene: TRBV7-2
CDR3 length: 17
J gene: TRBJ2-3
CDR3 protein: CASSFVAGRGRADTQYF
CDR3 DNA: TGTGCCAGCAGCTTTGTAGCCGGGAGGGGAAGAGCAGATACGCAGTATTTT

clone size: .
D gene: TRBD1
V gene: TRBV5-1
CDR3 length: 14
J gene: TRBJ1-2
CDR3 protein: CASSPDRPNYGYTF
CDR3 DNA: TGCGCCAGCAGCCCGGACAGGCCTAACTATGGCTACACCTTC

clone size: .
D gene: TRBD2
V gene: TRBV2
CDR3 length: 15
J gene: TRBJ2-3
CDR3 protein: CASRAGTSGGPTQYF
CDR3 DNA: TGTGCCAGCAGGGCTGGGACTAGCGGGGGGCCTACGCAGTATTTT

clone size: few
D gene: .
V gene: TRBV30
CDR3 length: 14
J gene: TRBJ1-4
CDR3 protein: CAWSVGGMEEKLFF
CDR3 DNA: TGTGCCTGGAGTGTAGGAGGCATGGAAGAAAAACTGTTTTTT

clone size: .
D gene: .
V gene: TRBV11-3
CDR3 length: 14
J gene: TRBJ2-1
CDR3 protein: CASSRGGRGNEQFF
CDR3 DNA: TGTGCCAGCAGCCGGGGAGGAAGAGGGAATGAGCAGTTCTTC

clone size: few
D gene: .
V gene: TRBV10-3
CDR3 length: 12
J gene: TRBJ2-5
CDR3 protein: CAISAAGETQYF
CDR3 DNA: TGTGCCATCAGTGCTGCCGGGGAGACCCAGTACTTC

clone size: few
D gene: .
V gene: TRBV19
CDR3 length: 16
J gene: TRBJ1-5
CDR3 protein: CGSLPGHLYGNQPQHF
CDR3 DNA: TGTGGCAGTCTTCCGGGACACCTATACGGCAATCAGCCCCAGCATTTT

clone size: .
D gene: TRBD2
V gene: TRBV30
CDR3 length: 17
J gene: TRBJ2-7
CDR3 protein: CAWSVLAGGPENYEQYF
CDR3 DNA: TGTGCCTGGAGTGTACTTGCGGGAGGGCCAGAGAACTACGAGCAGTACTTC

clone size: .
D gene: .
V gene: TRBV6-1
CDR3 length: 15
J gene: TRBJ1-1
CDR3 protein: CASSEVRRPNTEAFF
CDR3 DNA: TGTGCCAGCAGTGAAGTTAGGCGGCCTAACACTGAAGCTTTCTTT

clone size: .
D gene: .
V gene: TRBV5-4
CDR3 length: 15
J gene: TRBJ2-3
CDR3 protein: CASSLELANTDTQYF
CDR3 DNA: TGTGCCAGCAGCTTGGAACTAGCAAACACAGATACGCAGTATTTT

clone size: .
D gene: .
V gene: TRBV15
CDR3 length: 16
J gene: TRBJ2-1
CDR3 protein: CATSRASWLGGNEQFF
CDR3 DNA: TGTGCCACCAGCAGAGCGTCTTGGCTAGGTGGGAATGAGCAGTTCTTC

clone size: .
D gene: .
V gene: TRBV7-9
CDR3 length: 14
J gene: TRBJ1-3
CDR3 protein: CASSLGRGRNTIYF
CDR3 DNA: TGTGCCAGCAGCTTAGGGCGGGGGAGAAACACCATATATTTT

clone size: .
D gene: .
V gene: TRBV27
CDR3 length: 15
J gene: TRBJ2-1
CDR3 protein: CASSMRAGSYNEQFF
CDR3 DNA: TGTGCCAGCAGCATGAGGGCAGGTTCCTACAATGAGCAGTTCTTC

clone size: .
D gene: TRBD1
V gene: TRBV4-1
CDR3 length: 15
J gene: TRBJ1-2
CDR3 protein: CASSPGTGVWYGYTF
CDR3 DNA: TGCGCCAGCAGCCCGGGGACAGGAGTGTGGTATGGCTACACCTTC

clone size: .
D gene: TRBD1
V gene: TRBV6-4
CDR3 length: 14
J gene: TRBJ1-1
CDR3 protein: CASSATGGSAEAFF
CDR3 DNA: TGTGCCAGCAGTGCCACAGGGGGTTCGGCTGAAGCTTTCTTT

clone size: .
D gene: .
V gene: TRBV6-1
CDR3 length: 13
J gene: TRBJ2-3
CDR3 protein: CATWYQATDTQYF
CDR3 DNA: TGTGCCACCTGGTACCAGGCTACAGATACGCAGTATTTT

clone size: .
D gene: .
V gene: TRBV5-1
CDR3 length: 15
J gene: TRBJ2-6
CDR3 protein: CASSPDSSGANVLTF
CDR3 DNA: TGCGCCAGCAGCCCGGACTCCTCTGGGGCCAACGTCCTGACTTTC

clone size: few
D gene: .
V gene: TRBV13
CDR3 length: 16
J gene: TRBJ1-2
CDR3 protein: CASSLWGQGALYGYTF
CDR3 DNA: TGTGCCAGCAGCTTATGGGGACAAGGGGCCCTCTATGGCTACACCTTC

clone size: .
D gene: TRBD2
V gene: TRBV6-6
CDR3 length: 16
J gene: TRBJ2-1
CDR3 protein: CASSYPISGRINEQFF
CDR3 DNA: TGTGCCAGCAGTTACCCAATTAGCGGGAGGATAAATGAGCAGTTCTTC

clone size: .
D gene: .
V gene: TRBV28
CDR3 length: 15
J gene: TRBJ2-7
CDR3 protein: CASSLRGSTQVRQYF
CDR3 DNA: TGTGCCAGCAGTTTAAGGGGGAGTACTCAAGTGCGGCAGTACTTC

clone size: .
D gene: .
V gene: TRBV2
CDR3 length: 13
J gene: TRBJ2-1
CDR3 protein: CASTQLAGEEQFF
CDR3 DNA: TGTGCCAGCACCCAACTAGCCGGAGAGGAGCAGTTCTTC

clone size: .
D gene: TRBD2
V gene: TRBV6-4
CDR3 length: 15
J gene: TRBJ2-1
CDR3 protein: CASSDLAGSYNEQFF
CDR3 DNA: TGTGCCAGCAGTGACTTAGCGGGGTCCTACAATGAGCAGTTCTTC

clone size: .
D gene: .
V gene: TRBV10-1
CDR3 length: 15
J gene: TRBJ2-3
CDR3 protein: CASSELRGRTDTQYF
CDR3 DNA: TGCGCCAGCAGTGAGTTGCGGGGGCGCACAGATACGCAGTATTTT

clone size: .
D gene: .
V gene: TRBV7-9
CDR3 length: 15
J gene: TRBJ1-4
CDR3 protein: CASSSRPTDNEKLFF
CDR3 DNA: TGTGCCAGCAGTTCCCGACCGACAGACAATGAAAAACTGTTTTTT

clone size: once
D gene: TRBD2
V gene: TRBV5-1
CDR3 length: 16
J gene: TRBJ2-3
CDR3 protein: CASRSGTSEFTDTQYF
CDR3 DNA: TGCGCCAGCAGATCTGGGACTAGCGAGTTCACAGATACGCAGTATTTT

clone size: medium-sized
D gene: .
V gene: TRBV29-1
CDR3 length: 13
J gene: TRBJ1-5
CDR3 protein: CSGGMGGNQPQHF
CDR3 DNA: TGCAGCGGAGGGATGGGGGGGAATCAGCCCCAGCATTTT

clone size: few
D gene: .
V gene: TRBV10-2
CDR3 length: 11
J gene: TRBJ2-3
CDR3 protein: CASSESGTQYF
CDR3 DNA: TGCGCCAGCAGTGAGTCCGGGACGCAGTATTTT

clone size: .
D gene: TRBD1
V gene: TRBV6-1
CDR3 length: 14
J gene: TRBJ2-3
CDR3 protein: CASRDRGGTDTQYF
CDR3 DNA: TGTGCCAGCAGGGACAGGGGGGGCACAGATACGCAGTATTTT

clone size: .
D gene: TRBD1
V gene: TRBV5-4
CDR3 length: 15
J gene: TRBJ1-2
CDR3 protein: CASSSGGTGFKGYTF
CDR3 DNA: TGTGCCAGCAGCTCCGGAGGGACAGGGTTTAAGGGCTACACCTTC

clone size: .
D gene: .
V gene: TRBV4-2
CDR3 length: 16
J gene: TRBJ1-1
CDR3 protein: CASSQGGQQMNTEAFF
CDR3 DNA: TGTGCCAGCAGCCAAGGAGGACAGCAAATGAACACTGAAGCTTTCTTT

clone size: .
D gene: .
V gene: TRBV18
CDR3 length: 15
J gene: TRBJ1-3
CDR3 protein: CASSPQESPGNTIYF
CDR3 DNA: TGTGCCAGCTCCCCACAGGAGTCCCCTGGAAACACCATATATTTT

clone size: .
D gene: TRBD1
V gene: TRBV4-1
CDR3 length: 16
J gene: TRBJ1-2
CDR3 protein: CASSPFRDRVDYGYTF
CDR3 DNA: TGCGCCAGCAGCCCCTTCCGGGACAGGGTGGACTATGGCTACACCTTC

clone size: .
D gene: .
V gene: TRBV19
CDR3 length: 12
J gene: TRBJ2-5
CDR3 protein: CASSFEGTPLNF
CDR3 DNA: TGTGCCAGTAGTTTCGAGGGGACTCCCCTTAACTTC

clone size: .
D gene: TRBD1
V gene: TRBV18
CDR3 length: 15
J gene: TRBJ2-7
CDR3 protein: CASSPPRTGGLEQYF
CDR3 DNA: TGTGCCAGCTCACCACCGCGGACAGGGGGTCTCGAGCAGTACTTC

clone size: .
D gene: TRBD1
V gene: TRBV5-1
CDR3 length: 16
J gene: TRBJ1-1
CDR3 protein: CASSSGTGGVGTEAFF
CDR3 DNA: TGCGCCAGCAGCTCCGGGACAGGCGGTGTGGGCACTGAAGCTTTCTTT

clone size: .
D gene: .
V gene: TRBV5-1
CDR3 length: 14
J gene: TRBJ2-1
CDR3 protein: CASSGTSRYNEQFF
CDR3 DNA: TGCGCCAGCAGCGGGACTTCACGGTACAATGAGCAGTTCTTC

clone size: .
D gene: .
V gene: TRBV27
CDR3 length: 15
J gene: TRBJ1-1
CDR3 protein: CASSLNGGRNTEAFF
CDR3 DNA: TGTGCCAGCAGTTTAAACGGGGGGCGAAACACTGAAGCTTTCTTT

clone size: few
D gene: TRBD2
V gene: TRBV4-1
CDR3 length: 18
J gene: TRBJ2-7
CDR3 protein: CASSPWERLAGMSYEQYF
CDR3 DNA: TGCGCCAGCAGCCCGTGGGAGCGACTAGCGGGAATGTCCTACGAGCAGTACTTC

clone size: few
D gene: TRBD2
V gene: TRBV19
CDR3 length: 19
J gene: TRBJ2-3
CDR3 protein: CASSIGLAGGAQHADTQYF
CDR3 DNA: TGTGCCAGTAGTATAGGGCTAGCGGGGGGCGCCCAACACGCAGATACGCAGTATTTT

clone size: .
D gene: .
V gene: TRBV28
CDR3 length: 13
J gene: TRBJ1-1
CDR3 protein: CASRGSAGTEAFF
CDR3 DNA: TGTGCCAGCAGGGGATCTGCAGGGACTGAAGCTTTCTTT

clone size: .
D gene: .
V gene: TRBV5-1
CDR3 length: 14
J gene: TRBJ1-1
CDR3 protein: CASSLAISGTEAFF
CDR3 DNA: TGCGCCAGCAGCTTGGCAATCTCAGGGACTGAAGCTTTCTTT